The 4 T cell receptor beta chains presented below share a single source sample, sequenced in a study of control samples from healthy donors and cancer patients. Here immunoSEQ multiplex PCR was the method, and the copy in TCRdb shows in-frame clones only, minus some. The top ten clones hold about 9% of a sample with roughly 130,000 clones, 91% of them seen once. Material: blood. These receptors were obtained from a man aged 18 to 30 in good health.

The V gene is TRBV30, the J gene TRBJ1-5; no clear D gene. This CDR3 has 15 residues. In germline, CDR1 is GTSNPN, CDR2 SVGIG (reference sequence). V dropped 2 bases and J dropped 6 bases, with 17 bases sitting between them. The CDR3 region has the DNA TGTGCCTGGAGTTCTCCGGGATGGATGGGTCAGCCCCAGCATTTT. Protein: CAWSSPGWMGQPQHF.

J is TRBJ1-1 and V is TRBV5-1, with D uncertain. V was shortened by 0 bases and J by 1 base, with 7 bases between the two germline ends. The CDR3 covers 14 residues. Germline V lookup: CDR1 SGHRS, CDR2 YFSETQ. The CDR3, as DNA: TGCGCCAGCAGCTTGGCCGGGAGGAACACTGAAGCTTTCTTT. Encoded protein: CASSLAGRNTEAFF. The complete variable domain, with remaining parts taken from reference TRBV5-1 and TRBJ1-1, reads KAGVTQTPRYLIKTRGQQVTLSCSPISGHRSVSWYQQTPGQGLQFLFEYFSETQRNKGNFPGRFSGRQFSNSRSEMNVSTLELGDSALYLCASSLAGRNTEAFFGQGTRLTVV.

V gene TRBV29-1 combines with J gene TRBJ1-2, with 11 bases aligning to TRBD1. V lost 3 bases and J lost 4; bases outside the gene matches: 7. CDR3 size: 15 residues. The germline gives CDR1 SQVTM, CDR2 ANQGSEA. CDR3 nucleotides: TGCAGCGTTGATCTCTCCGGGACAGGGGGCTATGGCTACACCTTC. It encodes CSVDLSGTGGYGYTF.

The CDR3 coding sequence is TGCGCCAGCAGCCAAGGATCCGGGACAGGGTGGAAGTACTTC. The encoded protein is CASSQGSGTGWKYF. The chain recombines TRBV4-1 with TRBJ2-7, with TRBD1 identical over 9 bases. CDR1 is MGHRA, CDR2 YSYEKL, per germline. The CDR3 is made up of 14 amino acids. V lost 1 base and J lost 11; bases outside the gene matches: 9.